This is a list of T cell receptor beta chains from one sample in a study of cytomegalovirus exposure and HLA in healthy donors. The table came from immunoSEQ multiplex PCR; TCRdb's copy has only in-frame clones and leaves some out. The sample contains tens of thousands of clones, about two thirds of which appear only once. Source material: PBMCs. The source is a man aged 60 to 69 in good health and CMV-seronegative. Both conserved end residues are part of each CDR3. Each record gives: clone size, J gene, D gene, V gene, CDR3 protein, CDR3 DNA. The D gene is left open where the match is weak. Not all rows give a size; the values are once, few, many and, for expanded clones, a class.

clone size: .; J gene: TRBJ1-1; D gene: .; V gene: TRBV29-1; CDR3 protein: CSVEGQASTEAFF; CDR3 DNA: TGCAGCGTTGAGGGGCAGGCGAGCACTGAAGCTTTCTTT
clone size: .; J gene: TRBJ2-2; D gene: .; V gene: TRBV2; CDR3 protein: CASSAQAEGELFF; CDR3 DNA: TGTGCCAGCAGTGCTCAGGCCGAGGGGGAGCTGTTTTTT
clone size: .; J gene: TRBJ2-2; D gene: TRBD1; V gene: TRBV19; CDR3 protein: CASIRDRANTGELFF; CDR3 DNA: TGTGCCAGTATCAGGGACAGGGCGAACACCGGGGAGCTGTTTTTT
clone size: .; J gene: TRBJ2-5; D gene: TRBD1; V gene: TRBV6-1; CDR3 protein: CASLQGARETQYF; CDR3 DNA: TGTGCCAGTCTTCAGGGGGCAAGGGAGACCCAGTACTTC
clone size: .; J gene: TRBJ2-2; D gene: .; V gene: TRBV27; CDR3 protein: CASTPLVISLVPNTGELFF; CDR3 DNA: TGTGCCAGCACCCCCCTGGTGATTAGCCTGGTTCCGAACACCGGGGAGCTGTTTTTT
clone size: .; J gene: TRBJ1-1; D gene: .; V gene: TRBV7-2; CDR3 protein: CASSLGGLSTEAFF; CDR3 DNA: TGTGCCAGCAGCTTGGGGGGGCTGAGCACTGAAGCTTTCTTT
clone size: .; J gene: TRBJ2-2; D gene: TRBD1; V gene: TRBV9; CDR3 protein: CASSVFGQGDMTGELFF; CDR3 DNA: TGTGCCAGCAGCGTATTCGGACAGGGTGATATGACCGGGGAGCTGTTTTTT
clone size: .; J gene: TRBJ2-1; D gene: TRBD1; V gene: TRBV27; CDR3 protein: CASSFLGLGTGSYNEQFF; CDR3 DNA: TGTGCCAGCAGTTTCCTAGGACTTGGGACAGGGTCCTACAATGAGCAGTTCTTC
clone size: .; J gene: TRBJ2-5; D gene: .; V gene: TRBV6-5; CDR3 protein: CASSYSGTQYF; CDR3 DNA: TGTGCCAGCAGTTACTCCGGGACCCAGTACTTC
clone size: .; J gene: TRBJ2-1; D gene: TRBD2; V gene: TRBV5-8; CDR3 protein: CASSLGLAGGPVQFF; CDR3 DNA: TGTGCCAGCAGCTTAGGACTAGCGGGGGGGCCTGTGCAGTTCTTC
clone size: .; J gene: TRBJ2-3; D gene: TRBD2; V gene: TRBV5-4; CDR3 protein: CASIPPPASGGEGATDTQYF; CDR3 DNA: TGTGCCAGCATCCCTCCCCCGGCTAGCGGGGGGGAGGGGGCCACAGATACGCAGTATTTT
clone size: .; J gene: TRBJ2-1; D gene: .; V gene: TRBV7-9; CDR3 protein: CASSLDQGADEQFF; CDR3 DNA: TGTGCCAGCAGCTTAGATCAGGGCGCCGATGAGCAGTTCTTC
clone size: .; J gene: TRBJ1-1; D gene: .; V gene: TRBV18; CDR3 protein: CASSPSLGADTAFF; CDR3 DNA: TGTGCCAGCTCACCTTCATTGGGGGCCGACACTGCTTTCTTT
clone size: .; J gene: TRBJ2-7; D gene: TRBD1; V gene: TRBV7-9; CDR3 protein: CASSQTGVPYEQYF; CDR3 DNA: TGTGCCAGCAGCCAGACAGGGGTTCCGTACGAGCAGTACTTC
clone size: few; J gene: TRBJ2-7; D gene: TRBD1; V gene: TRBV28; CDR3 protein: CASSWDRSSYEQYF; CDR3 DNA: TGTGCCAGCAGTTGGGACAGGAGCTCCTACGAGCAGTACTTC
clone size: .; J gene: TRBJ1-2; D gene: TRBD1; V gene: TRBV19; CDR3 protein: CASSITGVTGYTF; CDR3 DNA: TGTGCCAGTAGTATCACAGGGGTGACTGGCTACACCTTC
clone size: .; J gene: TRBJ2-5; D gene: .; V gene: TRBV5-1; CDR3 protein: CASSQGQLQETQYF; CDR3 DNA: TGCGCCAGCAGCCAAGGACAGCTCCAAGAGACCCAGTACTTC
clone size: .; J gene: TRBJ1-5; D gene: TRBD1; V gene: TRBV27; CDR3 protein: CASSLSGQNNQPQHF; CDR3 DNA: TGTGCCAGCAGTTTATCGGGACAGAATAATCAGCCCCAGCATTTT
clone size: .; J gene: TRBJ2-5; D gene: TRBD2; V gene: TRBV5-5; CDR3 protein: CASSLGLGGETQYF; CDR3 DNA: TGTGCCAGCAGCTTGGGGTTGGGGGGGGAGACCCAGTACTTC
clone size: .; J gene: TRBJ1-1; D gene: .; V gene: TRBV6-1; CDR3 protein: CASSEAGAGGEAFF; CDR3 DNA: TGTGCCAGCAGTGAAGCAGGGGCGGGGGGGGAAGCTTTCTTT
clone size: few; J gene: TRBJ2-7; D gene: .; V gene: TRBV7-9; CDR3 protein: CASSLTGNYEQYF; CDR3 DNA: TGTGCCAGCAGCTTAACAGGGAACTACGAGCAGTACTTC
clone size: .; J gene: TRBJ2-2; D gene: .; V gene: TRBV19; CDR3 protein: CASSIWELAGANTGELFF; CDR3 DNA: TGTGCCAGTAGTATCTGGGAACTAGCCGGAGCGAACACCGGGGAGCTGTTTTTT
clone size: .; J gene: TRBJ2-7; D gene: TRBD1; V gene: TRBV5-8; CDR3 protein: CASSEGQDVSYEQYF; CDR3 DNA: TGTGCCAGCAGCGAGGGACAGGACGTCTCGTACGAGCAGTACTTC
clone size: many; J gene: TRBJ2-7; D gene: .; V gene: TRBV13; CDR3 protein: CASSHLAGNEQYF; CDR3 DNA: TGTGCCAGCAGCCACCTGGCGGGTAACGAGCAGTACTTC
clone size: .; J gene: TRBJ2-3; D gene: .; V gene: TRBV5-4; CDR3 protein: CASSLGGGINTDTQYF; CDR3 DNA: TGTGCCAGCAGCTTGGGGGGCGGGATTAACACAGATACGCAGTATTTT
clone size: .; J gene: TRBJ1-3; D gene: .; V gene: TRBV5-4; CDR3 protein: CASSLGRQGNTIYF; CDR3 DNA: TGTGCCAGCAGCTTGGGGCGACAGGGAAACACCATATATTTT
clone size: .; J gene: TRBJ1-6; D gene: .; V gene: TRBV7-2; CDR3 protein: CASSPPGGQRPPLHF; CDR3 DNA: TGTGCCAGCAGCCCCCCTGGAGGCCAGCGTCCACCCCTCCACTTT
clone size: .; J gene: TRBJ1-5; D gene: TRBD1; V gene: TRBV19; CDR3 protein: CASYGTGGNQPQHF; CDR3 DNA: TGTGCCAGTTATGGGACAGGGGGGAATCAGCCCCAGCATTTT
clone size: .; J gene: TRBJ2-3; D gene: TRBD1; V gene: TRBV10-3; CDR3 protein: CATGTGRSDTQYF; CDR3 DNA: TGTGCCACCGGGACAGGGAGGTCAGATACGCAGTATTTT
clone size: .; J gene: TRBJ1-5; D gene: TRBD1; V gene: TRBV27; CDR3 protein: CASGYTGGIQPQHF; CDR3 DNA: TGTGCCAGCGGCTATACAGGGGGCATCCAGCCCCAGCATTTT
clone size: .; J gene: TRBJ2-5; D gene: TRBD1; V gene: TRBV27; CDR3 protein: CASSLSRGRETQYF; CDR3 DNA: TGTGCCAGCAGTTTATCGAGGGGGCGAGAGACCCAGTACTTC
clone size: .; J gene: TRBJ2-7; D gene: TRBD1; V gene: TRBV6-5; CDR3 protein: CASRVQGTYEQYF; CDR3 DNA: TGTGCCAGCAGGGTACAGGGGACCTACGAGCAGTACTTC
clone size: .; J gene: TRBJ2-3; D gene: TRBD2; V gene: TRBV7-2; CDR3 protein: CASSSSSGGGSTDTQYF; CDR3 DNA: TGTGCCAGCAGCTCTTCTAGCGGGGGGGGAAGCACAGATACGCAGTATTTT
clone size: .; J gene: TRBJ2-1; D gene: .; V gene: TRBV5-1; CDR3 protein: CASSLGTVRGNEQFF; CDR3 DNA: TGCGCCAGCAGCTTGGGGACCGTCAGGGGAAATGAGCAGTTCTTC
clone size: .; J gene: TRBJ2-7; D gene: .; V gene: TRBV7-2; CDR3 protein: CASSDLARAYEQYF; CDR3 DNA: TGTGCCAGCAGCGACCTAGCGCGAGCCTACGAGCAGTACTTC
clone size: .; J gene: TRBJ2-2; D gene: .; V gene: TRBV7-8; CDR3 protein: CASSRGAGANTGELFF; CDR3 DNA: TGTGCCAGCAGCCGGGGGGCAGGGGCGAACACCGGGGAGCTGTTTTTT
clone size: .; J gene: TRBJ2-7; D gene: TRBD1; V gene: TRBV28; CDR3 protein: CATGGQGISEQYF; CDR3 DNA: TGTGCCACTGGGGGACAGGGAATTTCCGAGCAGTACTTC
clone size: .; J gene: TRBJ2-3; D gene: .; V gene: TRBV9; CDR3 protein: CASSVLPSSTDTQYF; CDR3 DNA: TGTGCCAGCAGCGTACTTCCGTCTAGCACAGATACGCAGTATTTT
clone size: .; J gene: TRBJ2-7; D gene: .; V gene: TRBV5-4; CDR3 protein: CASSSRQKSSYEQYF; CDR3 DNA: TGTGCCAGCAGCTCAAGACAGAAGAGTTCTTACGAGCAGTACTTC
clone size: .; J gene: TRBJ1-1; D gene: TRBD1; V gene: TRBV7-2; CDR3 protein: CASSLNRGDTEAFF; CDR3 DNA: TGTGCCAGCAGCTTAAACAGGGGGGACACTGAAGCTTTCTTT
clone size: .; J gene: TRBJ2-1; D gene: TRBD2; V gene: TRBV6-1; CDR3 protein: CASSIWGTSREQFF; CDR3 DNA: TGTGCCAGCAGTATTTGGGGGACTAGTCGGGAGCAGTTCTTC
clone size: .; J gene: TRBJ2-4; D gene: .; V gene: TRBV7-6; CDR3 protein: CASSHAGAKNIQYF; CDR3 DNA: TGTGCCAGCAGCCATGCGGGTGCCAAAAACATTCAGTACTTC
clone size: few; J gene: TRBJ2-3; D gene: .; V gene: TRBV5-3; CDR3 protein: CARVLYTDTQYF; CDR3 DNA: TGTGCCAGAGTATTATACACAGATACGCAGTATTTT
clone size: .; J gene: TRBJ2-1; D gene: TRBD2; V gene: TRBV11-3; CDR3 protein: CASSLTSGGGNEQFF; CDR3 DNA: TGTGCCAGCAGCCTTACTAGCGGGGGGGGCAATGAGCAGTTCTTC
clone size: .; J gene: TRBJ2-1; D gene: TRBD2; V gene: TRBV6-1; CDR3 protein: CASSVVLAGGNEQFF; CDR3 DNA: TGTGCCAGCAGTGTGGTGCTAGCGGGGGGGAATGAGCAGTTCTTC
clone size: .; J gene: TRBJ2-7; D gene: TRBD2; V gene: TRBV6-5; CDR3 protein: CAIGPSGTAEQYF; CDR3 DNA: TGTGCCATTGGGCCTAGCGGGACGGCCGAGCAGTACTTC
clone size: .; J gene: TRBJ1-1; D gene: .; V gene: TRBV6-5; CDR3 protein: CASSYKGRRDTEAFF; CDR3 DNA: TGTGCCAGCAGTTACAAGGGGCGCAGGGACACTGAAGCTTTCTTT
clone size: .; J gene: TRBJ2-2; D gene: TRBD2; V gene: TRBV7-6; CDR3 protein: CASSRGTTYTGELFF; CDR3 DNA: TGTGCCAGCAGCAGAGGGACTACTTACACCGGGGAGCTGTTTTTT
clone size: .; J gene: TRBJ1-1; D gene: .; V gene: TRBV10-1; CDR3 protein: CATKEYTNTEAFF; CDR3 DNA: TGCGCCACCAAAGAGTATACGAACACTGAAGCTTTCTTT
clone size: .; J gene: TRBJ2-6; D gene: .; V gene: TRBV9; CDR3 protein: CASSVDGSGLGANVLTF; CDR3 DNA: TGTGCCAGCAGCGTAGATGGTTCGGGGTTGGGGGCCAACGTCCTGACTTTC
clone size: .; J gene: TRBJ2-7; D gene: TRBD2; V gene: TRBV7-9; CDR3 protein: CASSRAGGERGEQYF; CDR3 DNA: TGTGCCAGCAGCCGAGCCGGGGGGGAACGGGGCGAGCAGTACTTC
clone size: .; J gene: TRBJ2-1; D gene: TRBD2; V gene: TRBV30; CDR3 protein: CAGPSGGAAEQFF; CDR3 DNA: TGTGCCGGGCCGAGCGGGGGGGCCGCTGAGCAGTTCTTC
clone size: few; J gene: TRBJ2-7; D gene: .; V gene: TRBV19; CDR3 protein: CASSYGGREHEQYF; CDR3 DNA: TGTGCCAGTAGTTACGGTGGCAGGGAACACGAGCAGTACTTC
clone size: .; J gene: TRBJ2-7; D gene: TRBD1; V gene: TRBV4-1; CDR3 protein: CASSPQGAQEQYF; CDR3 DNA: TGCGCCAGCAGCCCGCAGGGGGCACAGGAGCAGTACTTC
clone size: few; J gene: TRBJ2-7; D gene: TRBD2; V gene: TRBV7-8; CDR3 protein: CASSLVPSGAVYEQYF; CDR3 DNA: TGTGCCAGCAGCTTAGTTCCGAGCGGGGCCGTCTACGAGCAGTACTTC
clone size: .; J gene: TRBJ2-7; D gene: TRBD2; V gene: TRBV4-2; CDR3 protein: CASSQRLAGATYEQYF; CDR3 DNA: TGTGCCAGCAGCCAACGACTAGCGGGAGCCACCTACGAGCAGTACTTC
clone size: few; J gene: TRBJ2-7; D gene: TRBD1; V gene: TRBV28; CDR3 protein: CASSATGDSSYEQYF; CDR3 DNA: TGTGCCAGCAGTGCAACAGGGGATAGCTCCTACGAGCAGTACTTC
clone size: .; J gene: TRBJ1-2; D gene: .; V gene: TRBV30; CDR3 protein: CAWTRKSGGIYGYTF; CDR3 DNA: TGTGCCTGGACCAGGAAGTCCGGAGGGATCTATGGCTACACCTTC
clone size: .; J gene: TRBJ1-6; D gene: .; V gene: TRBV7-9; CDR3 protein: CASSPPRDSPLHF; CDR3 DNA: TGTGCCAGCAGCCCCCCCAGGGATTCACCCCTCCACTTT